A selection of T cell receptor beta chains follows, all from one sample in a study of glioma-infiltrating T cells. Using its own MiXCR run on the multiplex PCR reads, TCRdb lists one record per CDR3 protein. The sample shows about 130,000 distinct CDR3 sequences, 20% to 25% of them seen only once. The sequenced sample consisted of glioma tissue, nonneoplastic brain tissue, or PBMCs (not recorded which). The origin of the receptors is a human donor with low-grade glioma or glioblastoma, undergoing nonglioma brain surgery, or in good health (not recorded which). CDR3s leave out the opening cysteine and the closing phenylalanine or tryptophan. The order of the fields is clone size, J gene, V gene, CDR3 protein. Only part of the rows carry a size: once, few, many, or a class if the clone is expanded.

clone_size: many
j_call: TRBJ1-3
v_call: TRBV20-1
cdr3_aa: SARDGQGLNTIY

clone_size: NA
j_call: TRBJ2-1
v_call: TRBV12-3/TRBV12-4
cdr3_aa: ARRRTSRSSYKEQF

clone_size: many
j_call: TRBJ2-3
v_call: TRBV20-1
cdr3_aa: SARTSGRYTDTQY

clone_size: NA
j_call: TRBJ2-1
v_call: TRBV7-8
cdr3_aa: ASYHKREGVSSYNEQF

clone_size: many
j_call: TRBJ2-5
v_call: TRBV7-2
cdr3_aa: GTSRTSGFQETQY

clone_size: many
j_call: TRBJ2-1
v_call: TRBV28
cdr3_aa: ASSRDRANEQF

clone_size: many
j_call: TRBJ2-7
v_call: TRBV25-1
cdr3_aa: ASRGQNEQY

clone_size: NA
j_call: TRBJ1-3
v_call: TRBV30
cdr3_aa: AWSVGHSGNTIY

clone_size: many
j_call: TRBJ2-5
v_call: TRBV29-1
cdr3_aa: SVDGLVETQY

clone_size: many
j_call: TRBJ2-3
v_call: TRBV6-1
cdr3_aa: ASNLRDTFTDTQY

clone_size: few
j_call: TRBJ2-5
v_call: TRBV12-3/TRBV12-4
cdr3_aa: ASRGTAGGTQY

clone_size: many
j_call: TRBJ2-1
v_call: TRBV4-3
cdr3_aa: ASSPRITGSYNEQF

clone_size: many
j_call: TRBJ2-3
v_call: TRBV28
cdr3_aa: ASSGSFTQY

clone_size: NA
j_call: TRBJ1-1
v_call: TRBV30
cdr3_aa: AWSILQNTEAF

clone_size: many
j_call: TRBJ2-6
v_call: TRBV6-2/TRBV6-3
cdr3_aa: ASKSSHNSGANVLT

clone_size: few
j_call: TRBJ2-1
v_call: TRBV5-4
cdr3_aa: ASSFGSGGDFPQF

clone_size: NA
j_call: TRBJ1-1
v_call: TRBV12-3/TRBV12-4
cdr3_aa: ANSLSGGGLNTEAF

clone_size: many
j_call: TRBJ2-7
v_call: TRBV6-1
cdr3_aa: AIREKGIREQY

clone_size: many
j_call: TRBJ2-5
v_call: TRBV7-2
cdr3_aa: ASSLNRGMRQETQY

clone_size: many
j_call: TRBJ2-5
v_call: TRBV20-1
cdr3_aa: SAAWTGLGQETQY

clone_size: NA
j_call: TRBJ2-7
v_call: TRBV12-3/TRBV12-4
cdr3_aa: ASRHGTSGTYEQY

clone_size: NA
j_call: TRBJ2-2
v_call: TRBV4-1
cdr3_aa: ASSQAQLPNTGELF

clone_size: many
j_call: TRBJ2-5
v_call: TRBV3-1
cdr3_aa: ASSQVSGVQETQY

clone_size: many
j_call: TRBJ2-1
v_call: TRBV3-1
cdr3_aa: ASSPITSGRSHEQF

clone_size: many
j_call: TRBJ1-1
v_call: TRBV6-1
cdr3_aa: ATSERYTEAF

clone_size: few
j_call: TRBJ2-7
v_call: TRBV10-3
cdr3_aa: AISERTSGTYEQY

clone_size: few
j_call: TRBJ1-3
v_call: TRBV30
cdr3_aa: AWSVNRGLHTIY

clone_size: many
j_call: TRBJ2-1
v_call: TRBV6-1
cdr3_aa: ASSRAGGTGYNEQF

clone_size: NA
j_call: TRBJ2-3
v_call: TRBV9
cdr3_aa: ASSRVSDTQY

clone_size: many
j_call: TRBJ2-7
v_call: TRBV7-2
cdr3_aa: ASSSQPGTSNEQY

clone_size: NA
j_call: TRBJ2-7
v_call: TRBV10-3
cdr3_aa: AISEGLADYEQY

clone_size: NA
j_call: TRBJ2-3
v_call: TRBV29-1
cdr3_aa: SGRRAGDSQY

clone_size: NA
j_call: TRBJ1-2
v_call: TRBV19
cdr3_aa: ASSKDFPEGYT

clone_size: many
j_call: TRBJ2-7
v_call: TRBV6-1
cdr3_aa: ASSPGGGRNEQY

clone_size: few
j_call: TRBJ2-1
v_call: TRBV5-1
cdr3_aa: ASSPTPPSGRTNEQF

clone_size: many
j_call: TRBJ2-3
v_call: TRBV24-1
cdr3_aa: ATSVSAADTQY

clone_size: many
j_call: TRBJ2-5
v_call: TRBV24-1
cdr3_aa: ATSDAGQFQETQY

clone_size: NA
j_call: TRBJ2-3
v_call: TRBV4-1
cdr3_aa: ASRRTLSIWADPVEDTQY

clone_size: many
j_call: TRBJ1-1
v_call: TRBV12-5
cdr3_aa: ASGLGQGLSF

clone_size: once
j_call: TRBJ2-5
v_call: TRBV5-6
cdr3_aa: ASSSRGQDHQETQY

clone_size: many
j_call: TRBJ1-3
v_call: TRBV6-1
cdr3_aa: ASSQTASGNTIY

clone_size: NA
j_call: TRBJ2-1
v_call: TRBV4-2
cdr3_aa: ASSQRSTKDRRIYEQF

clone_size: many
j_call: TRBJ2-7
v_call: TRBV20-1
cdr3_aa: SARGMISPYEQY

clone_size: many
j_call: TRBJ2-7
v_call: TRBV28
cdr3_aa: ASSLPLAGGSYEQY

clone_size: many
j_call: TRBJ2-7
v_call: TRBV4-2
cdr3_aa: ASSQDGTSGSYEQY

clone_size: NA
j_call: TRBJ1-1
v_call: TRBV7-6
cdr3_aa: ASRETGTANTEAF

clone_size: NA
j_call: TRBJ2-3
v_call: TRBV30
cdr3_aa: AWSLSLRMQY

clone_size: many
j_call: TRBJ2-5
v_call: TRBV18
cdr3_aa: ASSPLGSGQETQY

clone_size: NA
j_call: TRBJ1-1
v_call: TRBV29-1
cdr3_aa: SVVGTAGNTEAF

clone_size: few
j_call: TRBJ2-5
v_call: TRBV29-1
cdr3_aa: SVVVGHQETQY

clone_size: many
j_call: TRBJ2-7
v_call: TRBV28
cdr3_aa: ASTNGISYEQY

clone_size: many
j_call: TRBJ2-7
v_call: TRBV4-3
cdr3_aa: ASSPGLAAYEQY

clone_size: many
j_call: TRBJ1-1
v_call: TRBV5-4
cdr3_aa: ASSLDRLNTEAF

clone_size: many
j_call: TRBJ2-3
v_call: TRBV7-2
cdr3_aa: ASSFLAGGSADTQY

clone_size: many
j_call: TRBJ2-1
v_call: TRBV19
cdr3_aa: ASSLPWGASYNEQF